These 23 T cell receptor beta chains were sequenced from one sample in a study of T cells in Graves' hyperthyroidism and ophthalmopathy. RNA transcripts were the template for amplifying TCR beta CDR3 regions. Initially, a first-round RT-PCR of the TCR CDR3 employed the HTBI primer set. TCRdb recomputed calls from the multiplex PCR reads with MiXCR, one row per CDR3 protein. The sample holds roughly 750,000 distinct CDR3 sequences, about 15% seen once. The sequenced sample was blood. All receptors come from a man younger than 35 with Graves' hyperthyroidism.

The chain carries TRBV12-3 or TRBV12-4 and TRBJ2-3; 8 bases map to TRBD2. J lost 3 bases, V lost 3 bases, and 23 bases had no gene match. The CDR3 sequence is 21 residues long. The CDR3 region is CASSLGHRGIAGKGLTDTQYF. DNA for the CDR3: TGTGCCAGCAGTTTGGGACATCGGGGAATAGCGGGGAAGGGACTGACAGATACGCAGTATTTT.

This sequence joins TRBV7-9 and TRBJ2-7; D may be TRBD2 (5 bases). Germline V gene lookup returns CDR1 SEHNR and CDR2 FQNEAQ (reference sequence). This CDR3 is built from 15 residues. Trimming took off 5 bases at V and 3 bases at J, with 17 bases between the two ends. CDR3 nucleotides: TGTGCCAGCAGCGATCTGTGGGAGAAAAACTACGAGCAGTACTTC. It yields the protein CASSDLWEKNYEQYF.

This clonotype was recorded once. The rearrangement joins TRBV9 to TRBJ2-2; D possibly corresponds to TRBD2 (6 bases). V was shortened by 0 bases and J by 2 bases, with 11 bases between the two germline ends. CDR3 length: 16 amino acids. In germline, CDR1 is SGDLS, CDR2 YYNGEE. CDR3 residues: CASSVGMDYNTGELFF. The CDR3 DNA reads TGTGCCAGCAGCGTAGGGATGGACTATAACACCGGGGAGCTGTTTTTT.

This clonotype was seen at least ten times. The chain employs TRBV5-1 and TRBJ2-1; 9 bases agree with TRBD2. Per germline, CDR1 SGHRS and CDR2 YFSETQ. The CDR3 loop spans 15 amino acids. Trimming cost V 3 bases and J 7 bases; bases outside gene matches: 8. The CDR3 nucleotides are TGCGCCAGCAGCTCCCTTAGCGGGAGAGGTAATGAGCAGTTCTTC. Protein sequence: CASSSLSGRGNEQFF.

This clonotype has just a few counts. The rearrangement links TRBV19 to TRBJ1-5; perhaps TRBD1 as D (6 bases). The CDR3 contains 14 residues. The ends were cut back, 4 bases at V and 4 bases at J, with 11 bases in the middle. CDR1 and CDR2 (germline): LNHDA, SQIVND (reference sequence). For the CDR3, the DNA is TGTGCCAGTAGTACAGACAGGCTGAATCAGCCCCAGCATTTT. Its translation is CASSTDRLNQPQHF.

Many counts were recorded for this clonotype. The chain links TRBV27 to TRBJ2-1; a weak D match, TRBD2 (6 bases). The germline V gene has CDR1 MNHEY and CDR2 SMNVEV (reference sequence). The V end lost 3 bases, the J end lost 3 bases, and 18 bases lay between the germline ends. This CDR3 has 17 amino acids. CDR3 in DNA: TGTGCCAGCAGTTTTGGAAGAACTAGCAGGGACTACAATGAGCAGTTCTTC. Translating it yields CASSFGRTSRDYNEQFF.

This clonotype was recorded at least ten times. The chain uses TRBV6-1 and TRBJ1-1; no clear D gene. This CDR3 comprises 13 residues. CDR1 MNHNS and CDR2 SASEGT come from the germline V gene. The V gene lost 8 bases and the J gene lost 1 base, with 11 bases spanning the gap. The CDR3 sequence: CASGRGQNTEAFF. For the CDR3, the DNA is TGTGCCAGCGGGAGAGGTCAGAACACTGAAGCTTTCTTT.

The chain combines TRBV18 with TRBJ2-3; 8 nucleotides align to TRBD2. Trimming at V came to 2 bases and at J to 6 bases, leaving 7 bases not matched to a gene. The length of the CDR3 is 15 residues. Germline assignment: CDR1 KGHSH and CDR2 LQKENI. DNA for the CDR3: TGTGCCAGCTCACCAGGACTAGCCCAGCAGGATACGCAGTATTTT. This gives the protein CASSPGLAQQDTQYF.

Notes on this clonotype: This may be a read error: a much more frequent sequence differs by one nucleotide. This rearrangement joins TRBV6-1 to TRBJ2-7, with 11 bases lining up with TRBD2. The CDR3 runs to 15 residues. The trim removed 8 bases at V and 0 bases at J, leaving 6 bases unmatched. Germline V gives CDR1 MNHNS, CDR2 SASEGT. CDR3 nucleotides: TGTGCCAGCTACATAGCGGGAGGGCCCTCCTACGAGCAGTACTTC. Its protein product is CASYIAGGPSYEQYF.

This clonotype occurred a few times. Germline is not matched at one junction end, which may reflect a read error. The V call is TRBV16, the J call TRBJ2-7; 9 bases fit TRBD1. The CDR3 sequence is 15 residues long. The germline V gene encodes CDR1 KGHSY and CDR2 FQNENV. CDR3 in DNA: TGTGCCAGCAGCCCCGGGGGACAGGGCCGCTACGAGCAGTGCTTC. Translation gives CASSPGGQGRYEQCF.

The genes are TRBV28 and TRBJ2-3; the match to TRBD2 covers 7 bases. The V segment lost 7 bases and the J segment 4 bases; nucleotides outside the gene matches: 8. Germline assignment: CDR1 MDHEN and CDR2 SYDVKM. The CDR3 spans 14 residues. As DNA, the CDR3 is TGTGCCAGCACCCCCGGGGGAGGGCCAGATACGCAGTATTTT. This sequence encodes CASTPGGGPDTQYF.

This clonotype was counted ten times or more. The rearrangement links TRBV7-6 to TRBJ1-2; 8 bases match TRBD1. V lost 1 base, J lost 0 bases, and 1 base stayed unmatched. The CDR3 runs to 15 residues. Germline V gene sequence: CDR1 SGHVS, CDR2 FNYEAQ. CDR3 protein: CASSLEDRANYGYTF. The DNA for the CDR3 is TGTGCCAGCAGCTTAGAGGACAGGGCTAACTATGGCTACACCTTC.

This clonotype was detected a few times. This sequence joins TRBV11-2 and TRBJ2-1; TRBD2 might be the D (5 bases). Germline CDR1 and CDR2: SGHAT and FQNNGV. Deletions cut 10 bases from V and 2 bases from J, with 18 bases between. CDR3 length: 15 amino acids. The CDR3: CATSPRRRAYNEQFF. DNA for the CDR3: TGTGCCACCTCTCCAAGGAGGCGGGCCTACAATGAGCAGTTCTTC.

V usage is TRBV11-2 and J usage is TRBJ1-3; TRBD1 is a possible D gene (6 bases). The CDR3 runs to 14 residues. The V gene lost 9 bases and the J gene lost 0 bases, with 12 bases spanning the gap. Germline CDR1 SGHAT, CDR2 FQNNGV. CDR3 coding DNA: TGTGCCAGTAGCCGGGACAACTCTGGAAACACCATATATTTT. This translates into CASSRDNSGNTIYF.

This clonotype was observed a handful of times. This chain joins TRBV28 and TRBJ1-5, with 7 bases fitting TRBD1. Looked up from germline, CDR1 is MDHEN and CDR2 is SYDVKM. The trim removed 3 bases at V and 5 bases at J, leaving 4 bases unmatched. This CDR3 contains 14 residues. CDR3 protein: CASSFRQGHQPQHF. The CDR3 DNA is TGTGCCAGCAGTTTCCGACAGGGTCATCAGCCCCAGCATTTT. Complete variable domain (other parts from reference TRBV28 and TRBJ1-5): DVKVTQSSRYLVKRTGEKVFLECVQDMDHENMFWYRQDPGLGLRLIYFSYDVKMKEKGDIPEGYSVSREKKERFSLILESASTNQTSMYLCASSFRQGHQPQHFGDGTRLSIL.

This clonotype appeared a few times. The chain employs TRBV12-3 or TRBV12-4 and TRBJ2-5; TRBD1 matches 9 bases. The CDR3 sequence is 14 residues long. V dropped 7 bases and J dropped 5; count of bases not matched to a gene: 8. This CDR3 reads CASTGDRAGETQYF. CDR3 DNA sequence: TGTGCCAGCACCGGGGACAGGGCGGGTGAGACCCAGTACTTC.

This clonotype showed up just a few times. The chain joins TRBV18 to TRBJ2-4; D possibly corresponds to TRBD1 (6 bases). CDR1 is KGHSH and CDR2 is LQKENI in the germline V gene. This CDR3 spans 15 amino acids. V lost 6 bases and J 0 bases, leaving 12 bases between the germline ends. This CDR3 is CASSLRGQAKNIQYF. The CDR3 DNA sequence: TGTGCCAGCTCTCTCAGGGGACAAGCCAAAAACATTCAGTACTTC. The variable domain in full, completed from reference TRBV18 and TRBJ2-4, reads NAGVMQNPRHLVRRRGQEARLRCSPMKGHSHVYWYRQLPEEGLKFMVYLQKENIIDESGMPKERFSAEFPKEGPSILRIQQVVRGDSAAYFCASSLRGQAKNIQYFGAGTRLSVL.

Only a few counts were recorded for this clonotype. J is TRBJ2-2 and V is TRBV6-8, with TRBD2 matching 13 bases. This CDR3 comprises 19 residues. Germline V gives CDR1 MNHGY, CDR2 SAAAGT. The V segment lost 2 bases and the J segment 7 bases; nucleotides outside the gene matches: 13. Here the CDR3 DNA reads TGTGCCAGCAGTTACATCCTTCGAGGACTAGCGGGAGTTCACGGGGAGCTGTTTTTT. This sequence encodes CASSYILRGLAGVHGELFF.

This clonotype has at least ten counts. The V gene is TRBV2, the J gene TRBJ1-5; 8 nucleotides agree with TRBD1. The CDR3 runs 14 residues. In germline, CDR1 is SNHLY, CDR2 FYNNEI. V was pared by 4 bases and J by 7 bases, with 6 bases of the junction left unmatched. The CDR3 is CASSGQGIQQPQHF. The CDR3 bases are TGTGCCAGCAGTGGACAGGGGATCCAGCAGCCCCAGCATTTT.

This clonotype was counted a few times. The chain couples TRBV11-3 to TRBJ2-2, with 9 bases identical to TRBD1. Germline values: CDR1 SGHNT, CDR2 YENEEA. With V trimmed by 9 bases and J by 4 bases, 9 bases remained unmatched. The CDR3 is made up of 15 amino acids. This chain's CDR3 is CASHRGQGSTGELFF. The CDR3 nucleotides read TGTGCCAGTCACAGAGGACAGGGGAGCACCGGGGAGCTGTTTTTT. Looking up the rest from reference TRBV11-3 and TRBJ2-2 gives the full variable domain: EAGVVQSPRYKIIEKKQPVAFWCNPISGHNTLYWYLQNLGQGPELLIRYENEEAVDDSQLPKDRFSAERLKGVDSTLKIQPAELGDSAVYLCASHRGQGSTGELFFGEGSRLTVL.

The count of this clonotype is one. The chain couples TRBV27 to TRBJ1-5, with D hard to call. CDR3 size: 13 residues. V was trimmed by 5 bases and J by 11 bases, leaving 16 bases between them. Germline lookup yields CDR1 MNHEY and CDR2 SMNVEV (reference sequence). The CDR3 DNA reads as TGTGCCAGCAGTGCCAACGCCTGGTCCACCCAGCATTTT. It translates to CASSANAWSTQHF.

This clonotype was counted a few times. The chain has TRBV20-1 and TRBJ2-5; D is possibly TRBD1 or TRBD2 (5 bases each). This CDR3 is built from 14 residues. V lost 3 bases and J 4 bases, leaving 15 bases between the germline ends. Germline loops: CDR1 DFQATT, CDR2 SNEGSKA (reference sequence). CDR3 region: CSARRLRDGETQYF. The CDR3 DNA sequence: TGCAGTGCTAGGAGGCTCCGGGACGGAGAGACCCAGTACTTC.

This clonotype was observed a handful of times. This chain uses TRBV20-1 with TRBJ2-1, with 11 positions matching TRBD2. Germline V gene sequence: CDR1 DFQATT, CDR2 SNEGSKA (reference sequence). The CDR3 extends over 15 amino acids. Losses at the gene ends were 0 bases for V and 8 bases for J; bases not matched to a gene: 6. The CDR3 DNA follows: TGCAGTGCTAGAGATAGGCCTAGCGGGAGGTATGAGCAGTTCTTC. This translates into CSARDRPSGRYEQFF.